What follows are 19 T cell receptor beta chains derived from one specimen sequenced in a study of blood T cells in healthy people across ages. For the second PCR, which ran for 7 to 11 cycles, a sample-barcoded 5' primer and a J-beta primer mix were used. TCRdb fed the 5' RACE reads into MiXCR, producing one record per CDR3 protein. This table holds roughly 410,000 distinct CDR3 sequences, about 52% found once. Sequences were obtained from blood. The source of these receptors is a man aged 55-75 years in good health.

The chain combines TRBV20-1 with TRBJ2-5; D possibly corresponds to TRBD2 (6 bases). Trimming removed 5 bases from V and 2 bases from J, with 12 bases in between. CDR1 and CDR2 from the germline V gene are DFQATT and SNEGSKA (reference sequence). This CDR3 contains 13 residues. This CDR3 reads CSAGGSWQETQYF. The CDR3 bases are TGCAGTGCTGGAGGGAGTTGGCAAGAGACCCAGTACTTC.

The gene calls are TRBV24-1 and TRBJ2-3; D may be TRBD1 (5 bases). The length of the CDR3 is 12 residues. V gave up 6 bases and J gave up 5 bases, with 8 bases separating them. Germline CDR1 and CDR2: KGHDR and SFDVKD. The CDR3 DNA is TGTGCCACCAGTTATAGGGGAGATACGCAGTATTTT. Protein sequence: CATSYRGDTQYF.

The V call is TRBV28, the J call TRBJ1-4, with D possibly TRBD1 on 5 matching bases. Trimming stripped 4 bases from V and 8 bases from J, with 11 bases between. There are 13 residues in the CDR3. The germline gives CDR1 MDHEN, CDR2 SYDVKM. CDR3 coding DNA: TGTGCCAGCAGTTCTCCAGGGAACGAAAAACTGTTTTTT. It is translated as CASSSPGNEKLFF.

This chain uses TRBV28 with TRBJ1-2; D is possibly TRBD1 (6 bases). This CDR3 region has 14 residues. The germline V and J ends were trimmed by 6 bases and 5 bases, with 16 bases remaining between them. Germline CDR1 is MDHEN and CDR2 is SYDVKM. The CDR3 region is CASRIPGQLYGYTF. CDR3 DNA sequence: TGTGCCAGCAGAATTCCCGGACAGCTATATGGCTACACCTTC.

This clonotype was counted a single time. V and J are TRBV11-2 and TRBJ2-6; TRBD1 or TRBD2 may be the D gene (5 bases each). The length of the CDR3 is 17 residues. V was clipped by 2 bases and J by 2 bases, with 13 bases between them. Germline-derived CDR1 and CDR2 are SGHAT and FQNNGV. The CDR3 nucleotides are TGTGCCAGCAGCTTAAACTGGGGGACCCCTGGGGCCAACGTCCTGACTTTC. Protein product: CASSLNWGTPGANVLTF.

This clonotype was seen a few times. V and J are TRBV14 and TRBJ1-6; a possible D gene is TRBD1 (5 bases). Trimming cost V 4 bases and J 7 bases, with 17 bases left between them. The CDR3 has 16 amino acids. Germline assignment: CDR1 SGHDN and CDR2 FVKESK. CDR3 DNA: TGTGCCAGCAGCCTGCCGGGGCGTTCAATAAATTCACCCCTCCACTTT. As protein: CASSLPGRSINSPLHF.

This sequence joins TRBV11-2 and TRBJ1-2, with D possibly matching TRBD1 (6 bases). This CDR3 spans 14 amino acids. CDR1 and CDR2 (germline): SGHAT, FQNNGV. V was shortened by 5 bases and J by 5 bases, with 15 bases between the two germline ends. The CDR3 region is CASSPSLRGYGYTF. The CDR3 nucleotides are TGTGCCAGCAGCCCCTCACTGAGGGGGTATGGCTACACCTTC.

This chain connects TRBV7-6 to TRBJ2-7; TRBD2 might be the D (5 bases). Deletions cut 5 bases from V and 3 bases from J, with 14 bases between. The CDR3 totals 14 residues. CDR1 and CDR2 from the germline V gene are SGHVS and FNYEAQ. The CDR3 loop is CASSLRTGVYEQYF. The CDR3 nucleotides are TGTGCCAGCAGCCTCCGGACTGGGGTCTACGAGCAGTACTTC.

This clonotype was detected ten times or more. The V gene is TRBV29-1, the J gene TRBJ2-3; 9 bases align to TRBD2. CDR1 and CDR2 (germline): SQVTM, ANQGSEA. Trimming removed 5 bases from V and 5 bases from J; junction bases left unmatched: 8. The CDR3 length is 14 residues. In DNA, the CDR3 is TGCAGCGTTCAGTGGCGGGGGGGCAGAGATACGCAGTATTTT. Protein sequence: CSVQWRGGRDTQYF.

The CDR3 spells CASSSTVGTGTDTQYF. The CDR3 coding sequence is TGTGCCAGCAGTTCCACCGTTGGGACTGGCACAGATACGCAGTATTTT. V is TRBV6-2 or TRBV6-3 and J is TRBJ2-3; TRBD2 might be the D (6 bases). This CDR3 spans 16 amino acids. The germline gives CDR1 MNHEY, CDR2 SVGEGT. V was shortened by 4 bases and J by 1 base, with 15 bases between the two germline ends.

The V and J genes are TRBV6-2 or TRBV6-3 and TRBJ2-7; 12 bases are shared with TRBD2. Germline V lookup: CDR1 MNHEY, CDR2 SVGEGT. CDR3 length: 14 amino acids. The J segment lost 5 bases and the V segment lost 6 bases, leaving 5 bases of the junction unmatched. The CDR3 here is CASSRWTSGDEQYF. CDR3 nucleotides: TGTGCCAGCAGCCGCTGGACTAGCGGGGACGAGCAGTACTTC.

This chain joins TRBV7-2 and TRBJ2-4; 8 bases match TRBD2. The J call could be wrong; TRBJ2-7 is a better fit for the DNA end. This CDR3 has 14 residues. Germline V gene sequence: CDR1 SGHTA, CDR2 FQGNSA. CDR3 region: CASSRGGTSYEQYF. The DNA of the CDR3 is TGTGCCAGCAGCCGGGGCGGGACTAGCTACGAGCAGTACTTC.

This chain uses TRBV5-1 with TRBJ1-1; 8 nucleotides line up with TRBD1. Per the germline V gene, CDR1 is SGHRS and CDR2 is YFSETQ. The V and J ends lost 2 bases and 4 bases, in that order; junction bases with no gene match: 4. CDR3 size: 14 residues. CDR3: CASSLQGVSTEAFF. CDR3 bases: TGCGCCAGCAGCTTACAGGGGGTGAGCACTGAAGCTTTCTTT.

This rearrangement joins TRBV7-2 to TRBJ2-7; D uncertain. CDR3 length: 14 amino acids. CDR1 is SGHTA and CDR2 is FQGNSA in the germline V gene. Trimming left V 4 bases short and J 4 bases short, with 14 bases between. Here the CDR3 reads CASSYDWTGYEQYF. CDR3 nucleotide sequence: TGTGCCAGCAGCTACGACTGGACCGGATACGAGCAGTACTTC.

This chain links TRBV5-1 with TRBJ1-2, with D perhaps TRBD1 (5 bases). V was clipped by 6 bases and J by 1 base, with 16 bases between them. The CDR3 totals 15 residues. Germline CDR1 reads SGHRS; CDR2 reads YFSETQ. DNA of the CDR3: TGCGCCAGCACGTGGAGGGGAGACCTTAACTATGGCTACACCTTC. Its translation is CASTWRGDLNYGYTF.

The V and J genes are TRBV6-6 and TRBJ2-5; possibly TRBD2 for D (6 bases). Trimming removed 6 bases at V and 4 bases at J, with 21 bases between. The CDR3 is 16 amino acids. In germline, CDR1 is MNHNY, CDR2 SVGAGI (reference sequence). The CDR3 reads CASREYGVPAGETQYF. CDR3 bases: TGTGCCAGCAGAGAATACGGGGTCCCAGCGGGAGAGACCCAGTACTTC.

This clonotype has just a few counts. The rearrangement links TRBV7-3 to TRBJ1-2; the D gene is possibly TRBD1 (6 bases). The V end lost 5 bases, the J end lost 8 bases, and 15 bases lay between the germline ends. In germline, CDR1 is SGHTA, CDR2 FQGTGA. This CDR3 contains 13 residues. Written as DNA, the CDR3 is TGTGCCAGCAGCCTTTCCCCAGGGGACGGCTACACCTTC. Its protein product is CASSLSPGDGYTF. The full variable domain, completed using reference TRBV7-3 and TRBJ1-2, is GAGVSQTPSNKVTEKGKYVELRCDPISGHTALYWYRQSLGQGPEFLIYFQGTGAADDSGLPNDRFFAVRPEGSVSTLKIQRTERGDSAVYLCASSLSPGDGYTFGSGTRLTVV.

This clonotype was recorded at least ten times. V and J are TRBV6-2 or TRBV6-3 and TRBJ2-3; D possibly uses TRBD1 or TRBD2 (5 bases each). V lost 8 bases, J lost 5 bases, and 26 bases lay in between. This CDR3 spans 17 amino acids. Germline CDR1 and CDR2: MNHEY and SVGEGT. In DNA, the CDR3 is TGTGCCAGCCTCGATCCAGTTACCGGTCCTGGGGGAGATACGCAGTATTTT. Its translation is CASLDPVTGPGGDTQYF.

The table lists this clonotype with a count of one. Possible read error: a much larger clone is one base away. The chain combines TRBV28 with TRBJ2-1; 8 nucleotides align to TRBD2. Per germline, CDR1 MDHEN and CDR2 SYDVKM. The CDR3 is made up of 16 amino acids. After removal of 7 bases from V and 0 bases from J, the junction contained 8 bases not matched to a gene. DNA of the CDR3: TGTGCCAGCAAAGGGTGGGCGGGAGGCTCCTACAATGAGCAGTTCTTC. Amino acids: CASKGWAGGSYNEQFF.